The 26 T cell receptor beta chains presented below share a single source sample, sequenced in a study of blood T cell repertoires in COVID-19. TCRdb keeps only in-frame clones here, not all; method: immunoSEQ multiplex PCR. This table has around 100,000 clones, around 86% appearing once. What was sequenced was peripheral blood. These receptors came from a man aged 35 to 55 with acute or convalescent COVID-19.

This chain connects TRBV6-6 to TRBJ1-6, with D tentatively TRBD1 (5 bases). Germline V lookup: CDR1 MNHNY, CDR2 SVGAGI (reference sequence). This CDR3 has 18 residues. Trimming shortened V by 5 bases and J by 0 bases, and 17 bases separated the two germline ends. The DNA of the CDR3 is TGTGCCAGCAGTCCGACAAGACAGATGAGCTCCTATAATTCACCCCTCCACTTT. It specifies CASSPTRQMSSYNSPLHF.

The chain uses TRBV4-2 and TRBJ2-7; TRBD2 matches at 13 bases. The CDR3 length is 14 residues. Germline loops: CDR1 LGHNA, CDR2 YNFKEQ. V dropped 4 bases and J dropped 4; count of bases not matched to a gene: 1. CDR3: CASSLGLAGYEQYF. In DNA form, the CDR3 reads TGTGCCAGCAGCCTGGGACTAGCGGGGTACGAGCAGTACTTC.

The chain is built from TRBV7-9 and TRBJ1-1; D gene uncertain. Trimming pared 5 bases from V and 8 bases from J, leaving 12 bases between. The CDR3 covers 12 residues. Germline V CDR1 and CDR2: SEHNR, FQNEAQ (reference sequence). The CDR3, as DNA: TGTGCCAGCAGCCCTTCGTTTGTGGAAGCTTTCTTT. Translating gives CASSPSFVEAFF.

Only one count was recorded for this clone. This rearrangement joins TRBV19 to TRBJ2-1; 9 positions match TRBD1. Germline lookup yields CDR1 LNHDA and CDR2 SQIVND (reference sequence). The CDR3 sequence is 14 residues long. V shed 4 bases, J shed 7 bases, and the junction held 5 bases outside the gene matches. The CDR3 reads CASSRDRDLNEQFF. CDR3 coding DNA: TGTGCCAGTAGTAGGGACAGGGACTTAAATGAGCAGTTCTTC.

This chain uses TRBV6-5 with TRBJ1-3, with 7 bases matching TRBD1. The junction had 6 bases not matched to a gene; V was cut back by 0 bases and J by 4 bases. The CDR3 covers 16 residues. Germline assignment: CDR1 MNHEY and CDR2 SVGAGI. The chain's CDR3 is CASSYSASGGGNTIYF. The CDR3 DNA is TGTGCCAGCAGTTACTCGGCCTCAGGGGGAGGAAACACCATATATTTT.

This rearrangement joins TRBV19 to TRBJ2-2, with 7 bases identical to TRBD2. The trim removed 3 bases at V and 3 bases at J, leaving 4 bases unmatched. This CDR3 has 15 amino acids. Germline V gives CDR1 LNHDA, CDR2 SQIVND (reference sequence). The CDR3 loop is CASSMRREHTGELFF. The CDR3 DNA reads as TGTGCCAGTAGTATGAGGCGGGAGCACACCGGGGAGCTGTTTTTT.

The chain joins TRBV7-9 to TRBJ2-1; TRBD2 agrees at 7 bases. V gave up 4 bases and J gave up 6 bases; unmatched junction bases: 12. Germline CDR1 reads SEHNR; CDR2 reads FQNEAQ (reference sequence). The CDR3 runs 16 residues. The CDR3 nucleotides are TGTGCCAGCAGCTGGGACCGTGGAGGGAGGGGCAATGAGCAGTTCTTC. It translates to CASSWDRGGRGNEQFF.

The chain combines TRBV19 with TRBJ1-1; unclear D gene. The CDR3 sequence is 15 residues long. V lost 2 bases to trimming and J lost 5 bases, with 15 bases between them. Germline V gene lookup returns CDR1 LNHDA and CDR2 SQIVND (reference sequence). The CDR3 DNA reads TGTGCCAGTAGTATAAGACACCTGGAGCGGACTGAAGCTTTCTTT. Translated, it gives CASSIRHLERTEAFF.

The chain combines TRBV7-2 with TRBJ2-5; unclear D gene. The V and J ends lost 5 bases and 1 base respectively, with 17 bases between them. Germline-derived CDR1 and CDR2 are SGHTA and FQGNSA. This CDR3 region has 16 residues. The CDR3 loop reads CASSPQVKSFQETQYF. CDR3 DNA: TGTGCCAGCAGCCCCCAGGTCAAAAGCTTCCAAGAGACCCAGTACTTC.

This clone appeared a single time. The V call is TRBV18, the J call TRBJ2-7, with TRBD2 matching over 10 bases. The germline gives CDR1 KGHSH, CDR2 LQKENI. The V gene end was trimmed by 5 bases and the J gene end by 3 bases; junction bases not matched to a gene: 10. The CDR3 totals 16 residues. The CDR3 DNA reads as TGTGCCAGCTCAGGGGACAGTTTAGCGGGGGGCTACGAGCAGTACTTC. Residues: CASSGDSLAGGYEQYF. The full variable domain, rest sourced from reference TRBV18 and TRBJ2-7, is NAGVMQNPRHLVRRRGQEARLRCSPMKGHSHVYWYRQLPEEGLKFMVYLQKENIIDESGMPKERFSAEFPKEGPSILRIQQVVRGDSAAYFCASSGDSLAGGYEQYFGPGTRLTVT.

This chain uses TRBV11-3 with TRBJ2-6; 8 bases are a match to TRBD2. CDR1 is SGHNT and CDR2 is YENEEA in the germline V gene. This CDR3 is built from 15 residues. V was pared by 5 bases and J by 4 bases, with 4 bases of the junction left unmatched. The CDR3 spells CASSQSGGGANVLTF. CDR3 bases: TGTGCCAGCAGCCAAAGCGGGGGCGGGGCCAACGTCCTGACTTTC.

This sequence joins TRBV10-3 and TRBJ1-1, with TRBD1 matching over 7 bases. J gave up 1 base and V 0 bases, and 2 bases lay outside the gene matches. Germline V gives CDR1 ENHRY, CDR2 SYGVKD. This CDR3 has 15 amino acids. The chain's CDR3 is CAISESTGPNTEAFF. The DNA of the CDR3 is TGTGCCATCAGTGAGTCGACAGGGCCGAACACTGAAGCTTTCTTT.

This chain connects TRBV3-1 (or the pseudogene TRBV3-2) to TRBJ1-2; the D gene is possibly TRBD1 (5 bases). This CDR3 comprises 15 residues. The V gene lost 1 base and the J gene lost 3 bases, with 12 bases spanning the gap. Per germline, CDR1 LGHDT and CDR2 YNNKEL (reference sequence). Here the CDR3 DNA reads TGTGCCAGCAGCCAAGCGGGGGGGGTGGACTATGGCTACACCTTC. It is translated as CASSQAGGVDYGYTF.

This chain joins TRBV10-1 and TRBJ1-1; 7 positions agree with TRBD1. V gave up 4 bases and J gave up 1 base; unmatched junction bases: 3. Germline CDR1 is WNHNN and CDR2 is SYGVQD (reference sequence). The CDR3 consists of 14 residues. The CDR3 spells CASSGQGTNTEAFF. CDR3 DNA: TGCGCCAGCAGTGGACAGGGCACGAACACTGAAGCTTTCTTT.

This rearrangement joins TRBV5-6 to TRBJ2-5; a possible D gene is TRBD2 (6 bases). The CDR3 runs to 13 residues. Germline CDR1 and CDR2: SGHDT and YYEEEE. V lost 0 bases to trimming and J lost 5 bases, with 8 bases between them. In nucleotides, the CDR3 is TGTGCCAGCAGCTTGGTGGAGGGTGAGACCCAGTACTTC. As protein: CASSLVEGETQYF.

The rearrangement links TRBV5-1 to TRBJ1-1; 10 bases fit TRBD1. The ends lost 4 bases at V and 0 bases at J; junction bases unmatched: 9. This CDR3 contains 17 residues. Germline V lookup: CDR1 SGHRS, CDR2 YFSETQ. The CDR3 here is CASSPGTGDFMNTEAFF. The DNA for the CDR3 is TGCGCCAGCAGCCCCGGGACAGGGGATTTCATGAACACTGAAGCTTTCTTT.

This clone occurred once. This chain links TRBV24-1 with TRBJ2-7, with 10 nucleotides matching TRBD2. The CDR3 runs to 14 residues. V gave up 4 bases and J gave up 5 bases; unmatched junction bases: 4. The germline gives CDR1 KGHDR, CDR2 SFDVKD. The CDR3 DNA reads TGTGCCACCAGTGACGCTAGCGGGAGCGACGAGCAGTACTTC. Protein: CATSDASGSDEQYF.

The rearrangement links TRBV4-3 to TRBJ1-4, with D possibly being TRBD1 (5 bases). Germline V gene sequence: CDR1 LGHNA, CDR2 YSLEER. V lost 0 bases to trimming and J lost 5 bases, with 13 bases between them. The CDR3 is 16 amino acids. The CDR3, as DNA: TGCGCCAGCAGCCAAGAAGTGTGGGGGGGGAATGAAAAACTGTTTTTT. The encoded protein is CASSQEVWGGNEKLFF.

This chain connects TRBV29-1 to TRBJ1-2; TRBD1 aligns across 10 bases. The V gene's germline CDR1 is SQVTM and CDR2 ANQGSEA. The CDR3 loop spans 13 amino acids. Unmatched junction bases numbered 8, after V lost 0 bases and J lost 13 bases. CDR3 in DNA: TGCAGCGTTGAAGAATTAGGACAGGGGGTACGCACCTTC. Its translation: CSVEELGQGVRTF.

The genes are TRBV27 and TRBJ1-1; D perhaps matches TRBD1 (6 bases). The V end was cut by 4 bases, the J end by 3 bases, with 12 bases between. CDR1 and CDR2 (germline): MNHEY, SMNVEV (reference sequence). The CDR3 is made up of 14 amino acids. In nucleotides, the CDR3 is TGTGCCAGCAGTTCCCTGACAGGCGACACTGAAGCTTTCTTT. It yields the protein CASSSLTGDTEAFF.

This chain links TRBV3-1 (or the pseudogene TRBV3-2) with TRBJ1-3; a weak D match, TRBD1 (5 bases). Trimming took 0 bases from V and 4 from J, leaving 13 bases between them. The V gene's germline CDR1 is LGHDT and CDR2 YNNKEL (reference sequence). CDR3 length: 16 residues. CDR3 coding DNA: TGTGCCAGCAGCCAAGACTTAGGACATGCCGGAAACACCATATATTTT. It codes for CASSQDLGHAGNTIYF.

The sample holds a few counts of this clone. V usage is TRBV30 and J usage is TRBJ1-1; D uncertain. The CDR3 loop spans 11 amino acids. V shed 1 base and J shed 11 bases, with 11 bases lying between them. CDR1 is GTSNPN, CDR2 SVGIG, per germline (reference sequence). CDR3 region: CAWSGGGLAFF. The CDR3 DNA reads TGTGCCTGGAGTGGGGGAGGGCTCGCTTTCTTT.

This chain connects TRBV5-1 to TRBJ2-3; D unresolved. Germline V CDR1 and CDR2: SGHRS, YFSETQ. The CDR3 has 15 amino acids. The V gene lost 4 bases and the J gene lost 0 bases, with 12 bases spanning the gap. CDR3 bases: TGCGCCAGCAGCACAGCCTTTATCAGCACAGATACGCAGTATTTT. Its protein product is CASSTAFISTDTQYF.

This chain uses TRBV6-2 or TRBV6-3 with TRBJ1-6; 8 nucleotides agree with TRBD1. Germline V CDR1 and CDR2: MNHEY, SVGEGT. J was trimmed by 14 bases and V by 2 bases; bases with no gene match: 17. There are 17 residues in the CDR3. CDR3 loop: CASSYHGQGPGRLSLHF. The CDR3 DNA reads TGTGCCAGCAGTTACCACGGACAGGGCCCCGGGCGGCTTTCCCTCCACTTT.

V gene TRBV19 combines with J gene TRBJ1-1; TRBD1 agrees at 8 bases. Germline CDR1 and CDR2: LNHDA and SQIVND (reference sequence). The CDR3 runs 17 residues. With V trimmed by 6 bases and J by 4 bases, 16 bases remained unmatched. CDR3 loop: CASSQQGARFRPTEAFF. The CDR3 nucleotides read TGTGCCAGTAGCCAGCAGGGGGCGCGTTTCCGTCCCACTGAAGCTTTCTTT.

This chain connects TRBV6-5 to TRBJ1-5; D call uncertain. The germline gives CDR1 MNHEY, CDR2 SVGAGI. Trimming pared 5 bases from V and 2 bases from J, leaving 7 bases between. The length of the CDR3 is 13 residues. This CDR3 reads CASSRDGNQPQHF. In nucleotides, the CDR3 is TGTGCCAGCAGTAGAGATGGCAATCAGCCCCAGCATTTT.